A selection of T cell receptor beta chains follows, all from one sample in a study of CD8 T cells in Susac syndrome. TCRdb itself ran the immunoSEQ multiplex PCR reads through MiXCR, one entry per CDR3 protein. The top ten clones hold roughly 0.08% of a sample with some 150,000 distinct CDR3 sequences, under 97% of them seen once. Sequenced sample: CD4+ T cells from PBMCs. The source of these receptors is a human donor with Susac syndrome. Each CDR3 is given with its conserved first and last residue. D genes are given only for firm matches. Not all rows give a size; the values are once, few, many and, for expanded clones, a class.

v_gene: TRBV7-2
abundance: .
j_gene: TRBJ2-5
d_gene: TRBD1
len: 15
CDR3nt: TGTGCCAGCAGCCGGGGACAGGGAAACCAAGAGACCCAGTACTTC
CDR3aa: CASSRGQGNQETQYF

v_gene: TRBV29-1
abundance: few
j_gene: TRBJ2-5
d_gene: .
len: 12
CDR3nt: TGCAGCGTTGCGGGGGCGAGGATGGGACAGTACTTC
CDR3aa: CSVAGARMGQYF

v_gene: TRBV12-3/TRBV12-4
abundance: few
j_gene: TRBJ2-5
d_gene: .
len: 13
CDR3nt: TGTGCCAGCAGTTTGGGGGTTCGGGAGACCCAGTACTTC
CDR3aa: CASSLGVRETQYF

v_gene: TRBV20-1
abundance: .
j_gene: TRBJ1-2
d_gene: .
len: 12
CDR3nt: TGCAGCGCGGGGCAGGCCGACTATGGCTACACCTTC
CDR3aa: CSAGQADYGYTF

v_gene: TRBV2
abundance: once
j_gene: TRBJ1-2
d_gene: .
len: 13
CDR3nt: TGTGCCAGCAGAGTGACATTAGGATATGGCTACACCTTC
CDR3aa: CASRVTLGYGYTF

v_gene: TRBV24-1
abundance: .
j_gene: TRBJ2-5
d_gene: .
len: 12
CDR3nt: TGTGCCACCAGTGCGCACCAAGAGACCCAGTACTTC
CDR3aa: CATSAHQETQYF

v_gene: TRBV27
abundance: .
j_gene: TRBJ1-1
d_gene: .
len: 11
CDR3nt: TGTGCCAGCACCCAAGGGGGGGCGGCTTTCTTT
CDR3aa: CASTQGGAAFF

v_gene: TRBV25-1
abundance: .
j_gene: TRBJ1-5
d_gene: .
len: 12
CDR3nt: TGTGCCAGCAGTGACGTCGATCAGCCCCAGCATTTT
CDR3aa: CASSDVDQPQHF

v_gene: TRBV21-1
abundance: .
j_gene: TRBJ1-5
d_gene: .
len: 13
CDR3nt: TGTGCCAGCATTCAGAATAGCAATCAGCCCCAGCATTTT
CDR3aa: CASIQNSNQPQHF

v_gene: TRBV3-1
abundance: .
j_gene: TRBJ2-3
d_gene: .
len: 13
CDR3nt: TGTGCCAGCAGCCATCTAGGGACAGATACGCAGTATTTT
CDR3aa: CASSHLGTDTQYF

v_gene: TRBV9
abundance: .
j_gene: TRBJ2-5
d_gene: TRBD2
len: 14
CDR3nt: TGTGCCAGCAGCGCCGGGGGGGCCGGGGAGACCCAGTACTTC
CDR3aa: CASSAGGAGETQYF

v_gene: TRBV6-6
abundance: .
j_gene: TRBJ2-7
d_gene: TRBD2
len: 16
CDR3nt: TGTGCCAGCAGTTATGGGACTAGCGGGAGTCTCGGCGAGCAGTACTTC
CDR3aa: CASSYGTSGSLGEQYF

v_gene: TRBV18
abundance: .
j_gene: TRBJ1-5
d_gene: .
len: 13
CDR3nt: TGTGCCAGCTCACCGGGGGTAAATCAGCCCCAGCATTTT
CDR3aa: CASSPGVNQPQHF

v_gene: TRBV9
abundance: .
j_gene: TRBJ1-6
d_gene: .
len: 14
CDR3nt: TGTGCCAGCAGCCTACGACGCGATAATTCACCCCTCCACTTT
CDR3aa: CASSLRRDNSPLHF

v_gene: TRBV20-1
abundance: .
j_gene: TRBJ1-2
d_gene: .
len: 14
CDR3nt: TGCAGTGCTAAGTCCGGACGGGAAGACAGGGGCTACACCTTC
CDR3aa: CSAKSGREDRGYTF

v_gene: TRBV2
abundance: .
j_gene: TRBJ2-3
d_gene: TRBD2
len: 15
CDR3nt: TGTGCCAGCACAAAGGGACTAGCGGAGACAGATACGCAGTATTTT
CDR3aa: CASTKGLAETDTQYF

v_gene: TRBV10-2
abundance: .
j_gene: TRBJ2-7
d_gene: .
len: 16
CDR3nt: TGCGCCAGCAGTGAGTCGAAAGGTCGGGGCCTATACGAGCAGTACTTC
CDR3aa: CASSESKGRGLYEQYF

v_gene: TRBV7-6
abundance: once
j_gene: TRBJ2-7
d_gene: .
len: 13
CDR3nt: TGTGCCAGCAGCTCGACCGAGGGTTACGAGCAGTACTTC
CDR3aa: CASSSTEGYEQYF

v_gene: TRBV2
abundance: .
j_gene: TRBJ2-1
d_gene: .
len: 13
CDR3nt: TGTGCCAGCGAAGGGGACTCCTACAATGAGCAGTTCTTC
CDR3aa: CASEGDSYNEQFF

v_gene: TRBV23-1
abundance: .
j_gene: TRBJ2-6
d_gene: .
len: 18
CDR3nt: TGCGCCAGCAGTCAAACGACTCCCTCTAGCTCTGGGGCCAACGTCCTGACTTTC
CDR3aa: CASSQTTPSSSGANVLTF

v_gene: TRBV28
abundance: .
j_gene: TRBJ1-2
d_gene: TRBD1
len: 13
CDR3nt: TGTGCCAGCAGTTTGGGGACAGGTCGGTTTTACACCTTC
CDR3aa: CASSLGTGRFYTF

v_gene: TRBV5-1
abundance: once
j_gene: TRBJ1-1
d_gene: .
len: 15
CDR3nt: TGCGCCAGCAGCCGGACCTCAATACGGGACACTGAAGCTTTCTTT
CDR3aa: CASSRTSIRDTEAFF

v_gene: TRBV29-1
abundance: .
j_gene: TRBJ1-2
d_gene: TRBD1
len: 14
CDR3nt: TGCAGCGTCGCCCAGAGACAGGGAACATATGGCTACACCTTC
CDR3aa: CSVAQRQGTYGYTF

v_gene: TRBV20-1
abundance: .
j_gene: TRBJ2-5
d_gene: .
len: 16
CDR3nt: TGCAGTGCTAGGATGGGGACTTCAGGATGGGGGGAGACCCAGTACTTC
CDR3aa: CSARMGTSGWGETQYF

v_gene: TRBV19
abundance: .
j_gene: TRBJ1-2
d_gene: .
len: 13
CDR3nt: TGTGCCAGTAGTCCACGGACGGCCAATGGCTACACCTTC
CDR3aa: CASSPRTANGYTF

v_gene: TRBV12-3/TRBV12-4
abundance: .
j_gene: TRBJ1-2
d_gene: .
len: 15
CDR3nt: TGTGCCAGCAGTTTAAGCCCGACAAGGGTAATAGGCTACACCTTC
CDR3aa: CASSLSPTRVIGYTF

v_gene: TRBV20-1
abundance: .
j_gene: TRBJ2-1
d_gene: TRBD2
len: 14
CDR3nt: TGCAGTGCTAGCGGGAGGGGGGGCCACAATGAGCAGTTCTTC
CDR3aa: CSASGRGGHNEQFF

v_gene: TRBV14
abundance: .
j_gene: TRBJ1-1
d_gene: TRBD1
len: 15
CDR3nt: TGTGCCAGCAGCCCTGGGACAGGGGGGAGCACTGAAGCTTTCTTT
CDR3aa: CASSPGTGGSTEAFF

v_gene: TRBV5-1
abundance: .
j_gene: TRBJ2-5
d_gene: .
len: 18
CDR3nt: TGCGCCAGCAGCCCCGAAGGGGGGCAGGGTAGGGATGAAGAGACCCAGTACTTC
CDR3aa: CASSPEGGQGRDEETQYF

v_gene: TRBV19
abundance: once
j_gene: TRBJ2-1
d_gene: TRBD2
len: 16
CDR3nt: TGTGCCAGTACCCCTCTAGCGGGCAAGTCCTACAATGAGCAGTTCTTC
CDR3aa: CASTPLAGKSYNEQFF

v_gene: TRBV7-9
abundance: .
j_gene: TRBJ2-7
d_gene: .
len: 14
CDR3nt: TGTGCCAGCAGCTCGGACACTCCTACCTACGAGCAGTACTTC
CDR3aa: CASSSDTPTYEQYF

v_gene: TRBV20-1
abundance: .
j_gene: TRBJ2-5
d_gene: TRBD2
len: 15
CDR3nt: TGCAGTGTCACCGTGCGGGGGGACCATCAAGAGACCCAGTACTTC
CDR3aa: CSVTVRGDHQETQYF

v_gene: TRBV2
abundance: .
j_gene: TRBJ2-3
d_gene: TRBD1
len: 13
CDR3nt: TGTGCCAGCAGTCCGGACAGGGCGGATACGCAGTATTTT
CDR3aa: CASSPDRADTQYF

v_gene: TRBV6-4
abundance: .
j_gene: TRBJ2-1
d_gene: TRBD2
len: 14
CDR3nt: TGTGCCAGCAGTGACGGGACTAGCGGGAATGAGCAGTTCTTC
CDR3aa: CASSDGTSGNEQFF

v_gene: TRBV5-1
abundance: .
j_gene: TRBJ2-1
d_gene: .
len: 13
CDR3nt: TGCGCCAGCAGCTTCGGTAGGAACGACGAGCAGTTCTTC
CDR3aa: CASSFGRNDEQFF

v_gene: TRBV9
abundance: .
j_gene: TRBJ2-6
d_gene: .
len: 15
CDR3nt: TGTGCCAGCAGCGTAAGGGCCTCTGGGGCCAACGTCCTGACTTTC
CDR3aa: CASSVRASGANVLTF

v_gene: TRBV9
abundance: .
j_gene: TRBJ2-3
d_gene: TRBD2
len: 14
CDR3nt: TGTGCCAGCAGCCCTAGGACTAGCGGCAATACGCAGTATTTT
CDR3aa: CASSPRTSGNTQYF

v_gene: TRBV7-9
abundance: .
j_gene: TRBJ2-2
d_gene: TRBD1
len: 15
CDR3nt: TGTGCCAGCAGGCCAAGACAGGGGAGGACCGGGGAGCTGTTTTTT
CDR3aa: CASRPRQGRTGELFF

v_gene: TRBV2
abundance: .
j_gene: TRBJ1-4
d_gene: .
len: 15
CDR3nt: TGTGCCAGCAGTCGGGACGGGGCAACTAATGAAAAACTGTTTTTT
CDR3aa: CASSRDGATNEKLFF

v_gene: TRBV5-4
abundance: .
j_gene: TRBJ2-5
d_gene: .
len: 13
CDR3nt: TGTGCCAGCAAACCGGGACAAAGGGAGACCCAGTACTTC
CDR3aa: CASKPGQRETQYF

v_gene: TRBV29-1
abundance: once
j_gene: TRBJ2-5
d_gene: .
len: 14
CDR3nt: TGCAGCGTTGCTGCCGTCGGCAAGGGAGAGACCCAGTACTTC
CDR3aa: CSVAAVGKGETQYF

v_gene: TRBV29-1
abundance: .
j_gene: TRBJ2-3
d_gene: .
len: 15
CDR3nt: TGCAGCGTTGACCAAGGACAGCGGATCACAGATACGCAGTATTTT
CDR3aa: CSVDQGQRITDTQYF

v_gene: TRBV3-1
abundance: .
j_gene: TRBJ1-2
d_gene: .
len: 16
CDR3nt: TGTGCCAGCAGCCAAGATCTTCGGATGCTGAACTATGGCTACACCTTC
CDR3aa: CASSQDLRMLNYGYTF

v_gene: TRBV25-1
abundance: .
j_gene: TRBJ1-2
d_gene: TRBD1
len: 12
CDR3nt: TGTGCCAGCAGCCAGGGACAGGGGCCCGTCTCCTTC
CDR3aa: CASSQGQGPVSF

v_gene: TRBV6-1
abundance: once
j_gene: TRBJ2-5
d_gene: TRBD2
len: 17
CDR3nt: TGTGCCAGCAGTAGTCCAGCCGGGACTACGAGACAAGAGACCCAGTACTTC
CDR3aa: CASSSPAGTTRQETQYF

v_gene: TRBV4-1
abundance: .
j_gene: TRBJ2-5
d_gene: TRBD1
len: 16
CDR3nt: TGCGCCAGCAGCCGCAGGGGGCAGTCGGACCAAGAGACCCAGTACTTC
CDR3aa: CASSRRGQSDQETQYF

v_gene: TRBV3-1
abundance: few
j_gene: TRBJ2-7
d_gene: .
len: 13
CDR3nt: TGTGCCAGCAGCCAAGAGGGGACCTACGAGCAGTACTTC
CDR3aa: CASSQEGTYEQYF

v_gene: TRBV6-1
abundance: once
j_gene: TRBJ2-5
d_gene: TRBD1
len: 16
CDR3nt: TGTGCCAGCAGTCATAGAGACAGGGTGGTCCCAGAGACCCAGTACTTC
CDR3aa: CASSHRDRVVPETQYF

v_gene: TRBV29-1
abundance: .
j_gene: TRBJ2-5
d_gene: .
len: 13
CDR3nt: TGCAGCGTTTATCATGTAGTCGGAGAGACCCAGTACTTC
CDR3aa: CSVYHVVGETQYF

v_gene: TRBV7-2
abundance: .
j_gene: TRBJ1-2
d_gene: .
len: 16
CDR3nt: TGTGCCAGCAGCTTAGGGGCCCCTACAGGGAGCGGAGGCTACACCTTC
CDR3aa: CASSLGAPTGSGGYTF

v_gene: TRBV20-1
abundance: .
j_gene: TRBJ2-7
d_gene: .
len: 11
CDR3nt: TGCAGCGCCGGATCTAACTACGAGCAGTACTTC
CDR3aa: CSAGSNYEQYF